This T cell receptor (beta chain) stems from a study of CD8+CD57+ T cells in acquired aplastic anemia. Whole-study context: Quantities of DNA derived from sorted CD4+ and CD8+ cells averaged approximately 3 ug. Approximately 10 million reads, on average, were obtained for CD4+ cells from healthy donors.

A word on this clonotype: Its specificity is not known. This may be a read error, as it is one base from a much larger clone.

The study, taken as a whole, reports: The number of CD8+ CDR3 sequences shared by patients and controls was twenty-nine. CD8+ Simpson's diversity in patients was not significantly different from that in controls.

According to the study, genomic DNA was the template for TCR beta VDJ and CDR3 profiling. From the reads, TCRdb called clonotypes with MiXCR, one entry per CDR3 protein. Among about 130,000 distinct CDR3 sequences listed, about half were seen once. The germline V gene has CDR1 KGHDR and CDR2 SFDVKD. The V end lost 6 bases, the J end lost 2 bases, and 13 bases lay between the germline ends. The CDR3 loop spans 15 amino acids. The source of this sequence is a human donor in good health, serving as a control. This chain connects TRBV24-1 to TRBJ1-5, with D perhaps TRBD1 (5 bases). The sequencing sample was made of sorted CD4+, CD8+, or CD8+CD57+ T cells (not recorded which) from PBMCs. CDR3 protein: CATSLVGVGNQPQHF. The CDR3 nucleotides are TGTGCCACCAGTTTAGTGGGGGTCGGCAATCAGCCCCAGCATTTT.